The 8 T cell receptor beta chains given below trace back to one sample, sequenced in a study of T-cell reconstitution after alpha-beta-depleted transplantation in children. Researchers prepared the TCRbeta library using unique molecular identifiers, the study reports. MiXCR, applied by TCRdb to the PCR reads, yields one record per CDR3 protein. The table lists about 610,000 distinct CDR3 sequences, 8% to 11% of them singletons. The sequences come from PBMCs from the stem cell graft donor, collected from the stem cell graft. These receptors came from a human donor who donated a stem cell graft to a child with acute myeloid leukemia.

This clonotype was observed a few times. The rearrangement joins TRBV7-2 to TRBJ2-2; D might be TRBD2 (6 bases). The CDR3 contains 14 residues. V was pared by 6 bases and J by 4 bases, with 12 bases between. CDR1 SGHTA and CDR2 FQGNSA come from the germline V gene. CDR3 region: CASRARDFTGELFF. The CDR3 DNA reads TGTGCCAGCAGAGCCCGGGACTTCACCGGGGAGCTGTTTTTT.

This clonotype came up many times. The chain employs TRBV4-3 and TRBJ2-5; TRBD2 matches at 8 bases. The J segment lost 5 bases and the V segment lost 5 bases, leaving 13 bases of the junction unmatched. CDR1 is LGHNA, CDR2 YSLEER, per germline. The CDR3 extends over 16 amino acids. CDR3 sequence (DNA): TGCGCCAGCAGCGAATCCGCGGGAGGAGGTGGGGAGACCCAGTACTTC. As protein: CASSESAGGGGETQYF.

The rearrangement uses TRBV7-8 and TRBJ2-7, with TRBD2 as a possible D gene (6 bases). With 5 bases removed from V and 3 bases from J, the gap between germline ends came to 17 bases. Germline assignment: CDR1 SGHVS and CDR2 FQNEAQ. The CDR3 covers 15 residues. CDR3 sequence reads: CASSPWGENSYEQYF. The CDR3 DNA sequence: TGTGCCAGCAGCCCTTGGGGGGAGAATAGCTACGAGCAGTACTTC. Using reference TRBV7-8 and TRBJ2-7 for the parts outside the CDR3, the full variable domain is GAGVSQSPRYKVAKRGQDVALRCDPISGHVSLFWYQQALGQGPEFLTYFQNEAQLDKSGLPSDRFFAERPEGSVSTLKIQRTQQEDSAVYLCASSPWGENSYEQYFGPGTRLTVT.

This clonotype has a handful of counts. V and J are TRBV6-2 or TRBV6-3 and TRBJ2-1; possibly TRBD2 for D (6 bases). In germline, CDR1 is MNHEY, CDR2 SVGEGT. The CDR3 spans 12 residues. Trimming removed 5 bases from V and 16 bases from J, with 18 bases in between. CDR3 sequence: CASSTPGSPLFF. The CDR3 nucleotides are TGTGCCAGCAGTACCCCCGGGAGCCCTCTCTTCTTC.

The CDR3 DNA reads TGCGCCAGCCATGACCCGGAGGCGGGGGGCACAGATACGCAGTATTTT. This sequence encodes CASHDPEAGGTDTQYF. The chain recombines TRBV5-1 with TRBJ2-3; 7 nucleotides align to TRBD2. V gave up 7 bases and J gave up 1 base; unmatched junction bases: 12. CDR1 and CDR2 (germline): SGHRS, YFSETQ. The CDR3 has 16 amino acids.

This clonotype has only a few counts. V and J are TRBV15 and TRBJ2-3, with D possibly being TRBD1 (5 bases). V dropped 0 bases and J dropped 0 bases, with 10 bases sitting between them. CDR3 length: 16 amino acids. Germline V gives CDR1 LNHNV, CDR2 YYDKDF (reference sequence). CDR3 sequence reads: CATSRDRALSTDTQYF. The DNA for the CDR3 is TGTGCCACCAGCAGAGACAGGGCACTGAGCACAGATACGCAGTATTTT.

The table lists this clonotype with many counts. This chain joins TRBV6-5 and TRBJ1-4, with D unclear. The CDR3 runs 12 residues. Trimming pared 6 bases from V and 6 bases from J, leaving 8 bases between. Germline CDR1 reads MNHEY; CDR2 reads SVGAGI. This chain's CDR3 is CASSSRDEKLFF. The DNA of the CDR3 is TGTGCCAGCAGCTCACGGGATGAAAAACTGTTTTTT.

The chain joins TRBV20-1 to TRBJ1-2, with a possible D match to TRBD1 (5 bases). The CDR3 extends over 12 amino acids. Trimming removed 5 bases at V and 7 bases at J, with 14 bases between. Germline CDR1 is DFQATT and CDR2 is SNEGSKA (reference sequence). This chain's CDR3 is CSAPRTSFGYTF. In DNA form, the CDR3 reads TGCAGTGCTCCTAGGACATCGTTTGGCTACACCTTC.